These 26 T cell receptor beta chains were all obtained from the same sample, sequenced in a study of cytomegalovirus exposure and HLA in healthy donors. 60 Vbeta and 13 Jbeta primers were used in PCR. Clones were read by immunoSEQ multiplex PCR, and TCRdb kept only the in-frame ones, dropping some. Seen here are roughly 100,000 clones, around 75% observed once, and the top ten hold roughly 2.5%. Material for sequencing was PBMCs. The origin of the receptors is a man between 35 and 55 years old in good health and CMV-seronegative.

This clone was observed once. The rearrangement uses TRBV5-5 and TRBJ2-5, with 8 bases identical to TRBD2. V dropped 0 bases and J dropped 1; count of bases not matched to a gene: 8. The V gene's germline CDR1 is SGHKS and CDR2 YYEKEE (reference sequence). This CDR3 region has 17 residues. CDR3 sequence: CASSLVFTSGIQETQYF. The CDR3, as DNA: TGTGCCAGCAGCTTGGTCTTCACTAGCGGAATCCAAGAGACCCAGTACTTC. The full variable domain, its missing parts supplied by reference TRBV5-5 and TRBJ2-5, is DAGVTQSPTHLIKTRGQQVTLRCSPISGHKSVSWYQQVLGQGPQFIFQYYEKEERGRGNFPDRFSARQFPNYSSELNVNALLLGDSALYLCASSLVFTSGIQETQYFGPGTRLLVL.

CDR3 sequence: CASSVLAGADNEQFF. CDR3 bases: TGTGCCAGCAGCGTTCTAGCGGGGGCCGATAATGAGCAGTTCTTC. The chain couples TRBV9 to TRBJ2-1; TRBD2 matches 10 bases. The ends lost 2 bases at V and 7 bases at J; junction bases unmatched: 6. Germline V CDR1 and CDR2: SGDLS, YYNGEE. CDR3 length: 15 residues.

This clone was detected only a few times. The V and J genes are TRBV2 and TRBJ1-4; D is undetermined. V was clipped by 6 bases and J by 0 bases, with 11 bases between them. Looked up from germline, CDR1 is SNHLY and CDR2 is FYNNEI. This CDR3 has 15 amino acids. The CDR3 region is CASRHRSSTNEKLFF. In nucleotides, the CDR3 is TGTGCCAGCAGACATCGATCATCAACTAATGAAAAACTGTTTTTT. The variable domain in full, with the rest retrieved from reference TRBV2 and TRBJ1-4, is EPEVTQTPSHQVTQMGQEVILRCVPISNHLYFYWYRQILGQKVEFLVSFYNNEISEKSEIFDDQFSVERPDGSNFTLKIRSTKLEDSAMYFCASRHRSSTNEKLFFGSGTQLSVL.

The gene calls are TRBV4-2 and TRBJ2-1, with no clear D. The CDR3 is made up of 14 amino acids. Trimming removed 0 bases from V and 3 bases from J, with 6 bases in between. Germline V lookup: CDR1 LGHNA, CDR2 YNFKEQ. CDR3 in DNA: TGTGCCAGCAGCCAAGATGGCCACTACAATGAGCAGTTCTTC. Protein sequence: CASSQDGHYNEQFF.

This clone was recorded a few times. V usage is TRBV6-1 and J usage is TRBJ1-2; 8 positions agree with TRBD1. V shed 5 bases and J 2 bases; nucleotides not matched to a gene: 7. Looked up from germline, CDR1 is MNHNS and CDR2 is SASEGT. CDR3 size: 15 residues. The CDR3 bases are TGTGCCAGCAGTTTCGACAGGGGCGTCAACTATGGCTACACCTTC. Amino acids: CASSFDRGVNYGYTF.

The gene calls are TRBV18 and TRBJ1-3; 10 bases map to TRBD1. The V gene's germline CDR1 is KGHSH and CDR2 LQKENI. The ends lost 4 bases at V and 0 bases at J; junction bases unmatched: 12. This CDR3 is 19 amino acids long. The CDR3 DNA is TGTGCCAGCTCACAACTCGGCTGGACAGGGGGGTCCTCTGGAAACACCATATATTTT. Amino acid sequence: CASSQLGWTGGSSGNTIYF.

CDR3: CAISEQGGSRSYEQYF. The CDR3 DNA reads as TGTGCCATCAGCGAGCAAGGGGGTTCCCGCTCCTACGAGCAGTACTTC. The J gene is TRBJ2-7, the V gene TRBV10-3; D perhaps matches TRBD1 (6 bases). The CDR3 is made up of 16 amino acids. V was cut by 6 bases and J by 0 bases, with 18 bases left in between. The germline V gene has CDR1 ENHRY and CDR2 SYGVKD.

The V gene is TRBV19, the J gene TRBJ1-5, with TRBD1 matching over 7 bases. This CDR3 is 15 amino acids long. Trimming at V came to 3 bases and at J to 6 bases, leaving 8 bases not matched to a gene. Per the germline V gene, CDR1 is LNHDA and CDR2 is SQIVND (reference sequence). CDR3 protein: CASSIGTGAGQPQHF. In DNA form, the CDR3 reads TGTGCCAGTAGTATCGGTACAGGGGCGGGTCAGCCCCAGCATTTT.

This clone was seen more than once but under ten times. The genes are TRBV7-2 and TRBJ1-4; TRBD1 might be the D (6 bases). The CDR3 totals 18 residues. Germline-derived CDR1 and CDR2 are SGHTA and FQGNSA. V gave up 5 bases and J gave up 0 bases, with 19 bases separating them. The CDR3 DNA is TGTGCCAGCAGCCAAACAGGGTCTTTCCTCACAACTAATGAAAAACTGTTTTTT. Translating it yields CASSQTGSFLTTNEKLFF.

In its sample, this clone was seen a few times. The chain links TRBV4-1 to TRBJ2-7; 7 bases line up with TRBD1. Looked up from germline, CDR1 is MGHRA and CDR2 is YSYEKL. V gave up 2 bases and J gave up 2 bases; unmatched junction bases: 12. This CDR3 comprises 17 residues. CDR3: CASSQPSTGIPTYEQYF. The CDR3 nucleotides are TGCGCCAGCAGCCAACCCTCGACAGGGATCCCCACCTACGAGCAGTACTTC.

The rearrangement joins TRBV6-5 to TRBJ1-2; 7 bases match TRBD1. CDR1 is MNHEY, CDR2 SVGAGI, per germline. After removal of 0 bases from V and 6 bases from J, the junction contained 10 bases not matched to a gene. The CDR3 sequence is 16 residues long. The CDR3 region is CASSYSGTALSDGYTF. The DNA of the CDR3 is TGTGCCAGCAGTTACTCCGGGACAGCCCTATCCGATGGCTACACCTTC.

CDR3 in amino acids: CASSLPTQGAEAFF. DNA of the CDR3: TGTGCCAGCAGTTTACCCACACAGGGGGCTGAAGCTTTCTTT. The chain joins TRBV28 to TRBJ1-1; the match to TRBD1 covers 8 bases. Germline lookup yields CDR1 MDHEN and CDR2 SYDVKM. The V segment lost 2 bases and the J segment 6 bases; nucleotides outside the gene matches: 5. The CDR3 length is 14 residues.

The chain combines TRBV5-4 with TRBJ2-3; D may be TRBD2 (6 bases). The V and J ends lost 3 bases and 2 bases respectively, with 10 bases between them. The CDR3 has 14 amino acids. Germline V lookup: CDR1 SGHNT, CDR2 YYREEE (reference sequence). CDR3 sequence (DNA): TGTGCCAGCAGCTCGGCGGGGCACACAGATACGCAGTATTTT. Translating it yields CASSSAGHTDTQYF.

Only one count was recorded for this clone. One end of the junction is discordant with germline, which a read error may explain. The J gene is TRBJ2-5, the V gene TRBV5-6, with 7 bases identical to TRBD1. This CDR3 comprises 11 residues. Germline loops: CDR1 SGHDT, CDR2 YYEEEE. In nucleotides, the CDR3 is TGTGCCAGCAGCACGGGACAGACGCAGTACTTC. Protein: CASSTGQTQYF.

The genes are TRBV2 and TRBJ2-7; 7 nucleotides align to TRBD1. The germline gives CDR1 SNHLY, CDR2 FYNNEI. The V gene end was trimmed by 5 bases and the J gene end by 2 bases; junction bases not matched to a gene: 9. The CDR3 contains 15 residues. CDR3 in amino acids: CASSYRGSLPYEQYF. The CDR3 coding sequence is TGTGCCAGCAGTTACAGGGGTTCCCTCCCCTACGAGCAGTACTTC.

Comments on this clone: Other nucleotide sequences from this sample produce the same CDR3. The chain employs TRBV18 and TRBJ1-3; D is possibly TRBD1 (5 bases). Germline V gene lookup returns CDR1 KGHSH and CDR2 LQKENI. Deletions cut 1 base from V and 1 base from J, with 5 bases between. The CDR3 is 14 amino acids. This chain's CDR3 is CASSPQGSGNTIYF. CDR3 DNA: TGTGCCAGCTCACCACAGGGGTCTGGAAACACCATATATTTT.

This sequence joins TRBV19 and TRBJ1-1, with D possibly TRBD1 on 6 matching bases. The CDR3 consists of 13 residues. V was clipped by 6 bases and J by 1 base, with 9 bases between them. Germline CDR1 LNHDA, CDR2 SQIVND (reference sequence). CDR3 amino acids: CASRTGANTEAFF. The CDR3 DNA reads TGTGCCAGTAGGACAGGAGCGAACACTGAAGCTTTCTTT.

In this sample, this clone turned up a few times. The V gene is TRBV2, the J gene TRBJ2-5; 9 bases align to TRBD2. Germline V CDR1 and CDR2: SNHLY, FYNNEI. Trimming removed 6 bases from V and 4 bases from J; junction bases left unmatched: 15. The CDR3 extends over 17 amino acids. CDR3 DNA: TGTGCCAGCAGCGGCGGCTGGGGCGGGGGGGCAGCAGAGACCCAGTACTTC. Its protein product is CASSGGWGGGAAETQYF.

This clone was seen just once. The genes are TRBV6-5 and TRBJ1-2; 9 bases fit TRBD1. Germline-derived CDR1 and CDR2 are MNHEY and SVGAGI. V was pared by 2 bases and J by 2 bases, with 6 bases of the junction left unmatched. The CDR3 is 16 residues long. CDR3 coding DNA: TGTGCCAGCAGTTACCTAATGGGACAGGGAAACTATGGCTACACCTTC. This translates into CASSYLMGQGNYGYTF.

The chain recombines TRBV11-2 with TRBJ2-5; 8 bases agree with TRBD1. The V gene's germline CDR1 is SGHAT and CDR2 FQNNGV. V lost 4 bases, J lost 5 bases, and 6 bases stayed unmatched. CDR3 size: 14 residues. CDR3 sequence reads: CASSSRGRAETQYF. The CDR3, as DNA: TGTGCCAGCAGCTCCAGGGGGCGTGCGGAGACCCAGTACTTC.

The gene calls are TRBV2 and TRBJ2-5; TRBD2 agrees at 9 bases. CDR3 length: 15 amino acids. J lost 2 bases, V lost 3 bases, and 4 bases had no gene match. Germline loops: CDR1 SNHLY, CDR2 FYNNEI. For the CDR3, the DNA is TGTGCCAGCAGTGATCCGGGACTAGCACAAGAGACCCAGTACTTC. Translation: CASSDPGLAQETQYF.

This clone has a handful of counts. J is TRBJ2-3 and V is TRBV7-9, with a tentative D call TRBD1 (6 bases). This CDR3 contains 14 residues. Deletions cut 3 bases from V and 6 bases from J, with 13 bases between. Germline CDR1 reads SEHNR; CDR2 reads FQNEAQ (reference sequence). CDR3: CASSFTGLLDTQYF. For the CDR3, the DNA is TGTGCCAGCAGCTTCACAGGGTTGCTCGATACGCAGTATTTT.

This sequence joins TRBV7-6 and TRBJ1-1; 9 bases line up with TRBD1. The CDR3 runs 14 residues. Germline V gives CDR1 SGHVS, CDR2 FNYEAQ. V lost 2 bases and J lost 6; bases outside the gene matches: 4. CDR3: CASSLRTGDPEAFF. The DNA for the CDR3 is TGTGCCAGCAGCTTACGGACAGGGGATCCTGAAGCTTTCTTT.

V is TRBV5-1 and J is TRBJ2-2, with 11 bases fitting TRBD1. Germline CDR1 reads SGHRS; CDR2 reads YFSETQ. This CDR3 region has 15 residues. After removal of 7 bases from V and 4 bases from J, the junction contained 6 bases not matched to a gene. The CDR3 DNA reads TGCGCCAGCTACGGACAGGGGGCGCGCACCGGGGAGCTGTTTTTT. This codes for CASYGQGARTGELFF.

This chain joins TRBV2 and TRBJ2-3; the match to TRBD1 covers 7 bases. CDR1 and CDR2 (germline): SNHLY, FYNNEI. The J segment lost 6 bases and the V segment lost 5 bases, leaving 5 bases of the junction unmatched. This CDR3 is 13 amino acids long. In DNA, the CDR3 is TGTGCCAGCAGTAGAGACAGGGTGGATACGCAGTATTTT. It codes for CASSRDRVDTQYF.

The J gene is TRBJ2-3, the V gene TRBV14; 14 bases fit TRBD2. Germline V gene lookup returns CDR1 SGHDN and CDR2 FVKESK. The CDR3 consists of 16 residues. V gave up 1 base and J gave up 5 bases; unmatched junction bases: 2. DNA for the CDR3: TGTGCCAGCAGCCAAGGACTAGCGGGGGGGCAAGATACGCAGTATTTT. It translates to CASSQGLAGGQDTQYF. The variable domain in full, with the rest retrieved from reference TRBV14 and TRBJ2-3, is EAGVTQFPSHSVIEKGQTVTLRCDPISGHDNLYWYRRVMGKEIKFLLHFVKESKQDESGMPNNRFLAERTGGTYSTLKVQPAELEDSGVYFCASSQGLAGGQDTQYFGPGTRLTVL.